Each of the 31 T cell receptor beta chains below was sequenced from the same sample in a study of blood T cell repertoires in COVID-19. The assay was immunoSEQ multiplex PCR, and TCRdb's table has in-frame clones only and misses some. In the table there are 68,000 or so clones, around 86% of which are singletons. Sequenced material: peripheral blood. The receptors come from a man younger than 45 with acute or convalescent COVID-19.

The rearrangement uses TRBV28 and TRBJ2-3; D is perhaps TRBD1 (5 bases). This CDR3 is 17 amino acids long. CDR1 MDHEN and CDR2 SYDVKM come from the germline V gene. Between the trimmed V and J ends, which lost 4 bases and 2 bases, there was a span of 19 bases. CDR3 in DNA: TGTGCCAGCAGTTCCCCTTCAGGGTTTTCTCCCACAGATACGCAGTATTTT. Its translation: CASSSPSGFSPTDTQYF.

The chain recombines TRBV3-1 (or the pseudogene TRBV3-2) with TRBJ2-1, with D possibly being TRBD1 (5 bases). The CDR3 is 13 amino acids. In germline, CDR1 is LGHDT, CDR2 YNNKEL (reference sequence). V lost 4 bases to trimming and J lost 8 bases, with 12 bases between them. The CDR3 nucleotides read TGTGCCAGCAGCCCGGGCCACAGGCATGAGCAGTTCTTC. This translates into CASSPGHRHEQFF.

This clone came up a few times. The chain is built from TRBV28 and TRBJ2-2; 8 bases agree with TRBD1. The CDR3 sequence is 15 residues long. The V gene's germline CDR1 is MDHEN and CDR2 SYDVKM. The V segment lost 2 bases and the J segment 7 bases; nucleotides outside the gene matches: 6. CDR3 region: CASSLAGQVSGELFF. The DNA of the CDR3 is TGTGCCAGCAGTTTAGCGGGACAGGTTAGCGGGGAGCTGTTTTTT.

As DNA, the CDR3 is TGTGCCAGCACCCGTAGTGGGAGTTACGAGCAGTACTTC. Amino acids: CASTRSGSYEQYF. The chain recombines TRBV11-2 with TRBJ2-7; D may be TRBD2 (5 bases). Germline V CDR1 and CDR2: SGHAT, FQNNGV. Trimming pared 7 bases from V and 4 bases from J, leaving 14 bases between. This CDR3 spans 13 amino acids.

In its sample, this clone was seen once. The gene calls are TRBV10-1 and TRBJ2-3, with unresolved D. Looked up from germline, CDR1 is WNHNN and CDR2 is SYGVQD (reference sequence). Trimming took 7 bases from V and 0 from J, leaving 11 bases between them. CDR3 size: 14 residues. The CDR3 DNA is TGCGCCAGCACCCCGTTTGAGAGCACAGATACGCAGTATTTT. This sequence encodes CASTPFESTDTQYF.

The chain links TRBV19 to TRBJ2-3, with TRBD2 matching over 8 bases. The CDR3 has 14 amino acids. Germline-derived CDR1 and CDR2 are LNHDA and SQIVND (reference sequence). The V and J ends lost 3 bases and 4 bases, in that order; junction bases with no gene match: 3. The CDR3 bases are TGTGCCAGTAGTATCCAGGGACTAGCAGATACGCAGTATTTT. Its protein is CASSIQGLADTQYF.

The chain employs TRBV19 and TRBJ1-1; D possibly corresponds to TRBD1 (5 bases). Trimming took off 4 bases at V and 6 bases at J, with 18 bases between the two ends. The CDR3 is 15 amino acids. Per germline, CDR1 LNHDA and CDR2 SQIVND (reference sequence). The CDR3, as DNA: TGTGCCAGTAGTAAAACCGCAGGGAGGATTCCTGAAGCTTTCTTT. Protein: CASSKTAGRIPEAFF. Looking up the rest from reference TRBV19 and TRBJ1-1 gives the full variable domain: DGGITQSPKYLFRKEGQNVTLSCEQNLNHDAMYWYRQDPGQGLRLIYYSQIVNDFQKGDIAEGYSVSREKKESFPLTVTSAQKNPTAFYLCASSKTAGRIPEAFFGQGTRLTVV.

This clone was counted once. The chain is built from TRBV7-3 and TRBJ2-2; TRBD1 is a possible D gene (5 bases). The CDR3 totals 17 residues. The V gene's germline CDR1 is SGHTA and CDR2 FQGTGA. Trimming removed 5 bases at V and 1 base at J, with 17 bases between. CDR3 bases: TGTGCCAGCAGCCCCACGCGACAGAGCGTGAACACCGGGGAGCTGTTTTTT. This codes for CASSPTRQSVNTGELFF.

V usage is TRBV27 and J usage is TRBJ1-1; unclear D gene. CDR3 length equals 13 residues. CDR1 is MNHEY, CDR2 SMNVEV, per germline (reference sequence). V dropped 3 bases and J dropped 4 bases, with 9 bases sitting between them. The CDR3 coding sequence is TGTGCCAGCAGTTTCCGGGTAAGCACTGAAGCTTTCTTT. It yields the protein CASSFRVSTEAFF.

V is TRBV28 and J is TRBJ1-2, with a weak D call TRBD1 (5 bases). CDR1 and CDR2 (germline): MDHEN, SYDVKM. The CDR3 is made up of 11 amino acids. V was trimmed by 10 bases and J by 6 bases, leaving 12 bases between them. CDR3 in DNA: TGTGCCACCTTAAAGGGGAATGGCTACACCTTC. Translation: CATLKGNGYTF.

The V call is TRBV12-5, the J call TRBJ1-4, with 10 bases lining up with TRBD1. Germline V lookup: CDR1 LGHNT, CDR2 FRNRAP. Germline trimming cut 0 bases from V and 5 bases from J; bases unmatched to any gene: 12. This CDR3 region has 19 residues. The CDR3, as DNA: TGTGCTAGTGGTTTGGTACGAGACAGGGGGCTCCGGCAGAATGAAAAACTGTTTTTT. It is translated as CASGLVRDRGLRQNEKLFF.

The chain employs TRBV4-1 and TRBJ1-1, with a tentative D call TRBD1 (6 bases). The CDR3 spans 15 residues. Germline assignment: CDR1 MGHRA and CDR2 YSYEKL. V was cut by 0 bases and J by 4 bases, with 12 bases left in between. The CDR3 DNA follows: TGCGCCAGCAGCCAAGATTTGGGGGCGAGCACTGAAGCTTTCTTT. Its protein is CASSQDLGASTEAFF.

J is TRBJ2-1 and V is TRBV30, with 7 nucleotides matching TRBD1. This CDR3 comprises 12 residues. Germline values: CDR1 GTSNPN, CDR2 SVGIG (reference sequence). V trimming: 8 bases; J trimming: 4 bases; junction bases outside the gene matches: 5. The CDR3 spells CAGNRGYNEQFF. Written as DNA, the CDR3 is TGTGCCGGAAACAGGGGATACAATGAGCAGTTCTTC.

CDR3 coding DNA: TGTGCCAGCAGCTTATCGCGGGAGGAATACAATGAGCAGTTCTTC. It yields the protein CASSLSREEYNEQFF. V usage is TRBV7-2 and J usage is TRBJ2-1; 8 bases fit TRBD2. The ends lost 2 bases at V and 4 bases at J; junction bases unmatched: 4. The CDR3 length is 15 residues. CDR1 is SGHTA and CDR2 is FQGNSA in the germline V gene.

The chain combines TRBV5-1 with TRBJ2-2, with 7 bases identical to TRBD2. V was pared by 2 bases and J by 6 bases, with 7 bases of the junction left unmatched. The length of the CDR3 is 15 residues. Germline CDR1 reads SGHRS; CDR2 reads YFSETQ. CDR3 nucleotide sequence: TGCGCCAGCAGCTTTCAAGGGAGGGCCGCCGGGGAGCTGTTTTTT. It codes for CASSFQGRAAGELFF.

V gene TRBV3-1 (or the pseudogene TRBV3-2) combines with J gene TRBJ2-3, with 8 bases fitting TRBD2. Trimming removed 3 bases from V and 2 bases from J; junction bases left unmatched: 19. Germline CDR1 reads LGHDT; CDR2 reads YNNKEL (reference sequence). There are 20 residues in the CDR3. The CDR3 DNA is TGTGCCAGCAGCCAGGACAGTTGGGGGTCGGGAGGGCCTTACACAGATACGCAGTATTTT. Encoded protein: CASSQDSWGSGGPYTDTQYF.

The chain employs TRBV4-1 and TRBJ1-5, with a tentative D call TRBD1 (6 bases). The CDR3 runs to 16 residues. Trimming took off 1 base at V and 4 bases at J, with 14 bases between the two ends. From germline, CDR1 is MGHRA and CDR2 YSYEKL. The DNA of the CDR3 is TGCGCCAGCAGCCAAGCTTTAGAGGACAGAAATCAGCCCCAGCATTTT. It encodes CASSQALEDRNQPQHF.

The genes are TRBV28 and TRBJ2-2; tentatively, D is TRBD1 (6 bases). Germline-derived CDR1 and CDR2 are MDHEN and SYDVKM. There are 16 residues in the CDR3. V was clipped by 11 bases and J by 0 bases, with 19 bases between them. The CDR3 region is CAATVDTGTNTGELFF. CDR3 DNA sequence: TGTGCCGCTACAGTTGACACAGGGACGAACACCGGGGAGCTGTTTTTT.

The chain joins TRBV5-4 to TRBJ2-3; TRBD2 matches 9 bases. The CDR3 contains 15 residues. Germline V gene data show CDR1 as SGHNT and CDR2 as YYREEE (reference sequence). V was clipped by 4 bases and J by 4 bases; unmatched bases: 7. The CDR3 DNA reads TGTGCCAGCAGCAAAACCATAGCGGGAGCAGATACGCAGTATTTT. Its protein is CASSKTIAGADTQYF.

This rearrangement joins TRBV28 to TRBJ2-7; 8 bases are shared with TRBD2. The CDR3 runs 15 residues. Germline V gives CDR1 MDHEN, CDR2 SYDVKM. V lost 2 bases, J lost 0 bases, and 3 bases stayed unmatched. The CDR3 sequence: CASSLTGRASYEQYF. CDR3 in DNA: TGTGCCAGCAGTTTAACCGGGAGGGCCTCCTACGAGCAGTACTTC. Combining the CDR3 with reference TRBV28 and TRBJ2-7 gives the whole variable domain DVKVTQSSRYLVKRTGEKVFLECVQDMDHENMFWYRQDPGLGLRLIYFSYDVKMKEKGDIPEGYSVSREKKERFSLILESASTNQTSMYLCASSLTGRASYEQYFGPGTRLTVT.

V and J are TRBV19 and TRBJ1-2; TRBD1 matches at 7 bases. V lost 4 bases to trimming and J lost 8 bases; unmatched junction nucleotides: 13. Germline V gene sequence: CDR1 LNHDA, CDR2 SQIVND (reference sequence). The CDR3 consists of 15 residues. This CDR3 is CASSTTGATGHGYTF. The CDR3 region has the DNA TGTGCCAGTAGTACTACAGGGGCCACGGGTCACGGCTACACCTTC. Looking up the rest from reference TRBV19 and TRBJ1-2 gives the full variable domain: DGGITQSPKYLFRKEGQNVTLSCEQNLNHDAMYWYRQDPGQGLRLIYYSQIVNDFQKGDIAEGYSVSREKKESFPLTVTSAQKNPTAFYLCASSTTGATGHGYTFGSGTRLTVV.

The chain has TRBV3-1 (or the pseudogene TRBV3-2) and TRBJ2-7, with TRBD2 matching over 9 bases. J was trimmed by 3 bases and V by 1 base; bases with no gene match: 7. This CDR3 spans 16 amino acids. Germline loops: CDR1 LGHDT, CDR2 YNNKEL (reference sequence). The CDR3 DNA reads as TGTGCCAGCAGCCAAGGTGGCGGGAGGGCCCACTACGAGCAGTACTTC. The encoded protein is CASSQGGGRAHYEQYF.

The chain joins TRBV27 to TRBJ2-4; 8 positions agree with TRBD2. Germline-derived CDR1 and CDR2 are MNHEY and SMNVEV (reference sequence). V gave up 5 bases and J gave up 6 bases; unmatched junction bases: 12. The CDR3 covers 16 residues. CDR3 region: CASSPRLALRVNIQYF. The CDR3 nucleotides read TGTGCCAGCAGTCCTAGACTAGCGCTCCGGGTAAACATTCAGTACTTC.

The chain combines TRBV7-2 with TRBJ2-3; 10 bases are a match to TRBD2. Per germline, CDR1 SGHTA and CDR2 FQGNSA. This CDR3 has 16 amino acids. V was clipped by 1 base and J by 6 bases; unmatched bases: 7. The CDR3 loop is CASSLVTSGKVDTQYF. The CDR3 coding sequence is TGTGCCAGCAGCTTAGTAACTAGCGGGAAGGTGGATACGCAGTATTTT.

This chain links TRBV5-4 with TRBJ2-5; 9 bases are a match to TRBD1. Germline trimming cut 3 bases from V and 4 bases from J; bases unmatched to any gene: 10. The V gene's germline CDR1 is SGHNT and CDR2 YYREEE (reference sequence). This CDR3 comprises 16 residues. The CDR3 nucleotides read TGTGCCAGCAGCTCCAAGGGACAGGGAAGGTTAGAGACCCAGTACTTC. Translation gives CASSSKGQGRLETQYF.

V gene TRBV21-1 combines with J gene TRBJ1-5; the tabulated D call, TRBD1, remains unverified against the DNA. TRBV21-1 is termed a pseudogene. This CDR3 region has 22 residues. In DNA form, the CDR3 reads TGTGCCAGCAGCAAAACGCGGCTGCTGACCCGAGGTCGTCAGGGGCAGTATCAGCCCCAGCATTTT. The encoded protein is CASSKTRLLTRGRQGQYQPQHF.

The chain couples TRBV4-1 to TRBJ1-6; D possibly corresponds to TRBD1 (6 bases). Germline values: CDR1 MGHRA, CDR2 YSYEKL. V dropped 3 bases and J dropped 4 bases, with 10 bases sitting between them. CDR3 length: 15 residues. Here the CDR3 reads CASSQAGAYNSPLHF. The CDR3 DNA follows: TGCGCCAGCAGCCAGGCAGGGGCATATAATTCACCCCTCCACTTT.

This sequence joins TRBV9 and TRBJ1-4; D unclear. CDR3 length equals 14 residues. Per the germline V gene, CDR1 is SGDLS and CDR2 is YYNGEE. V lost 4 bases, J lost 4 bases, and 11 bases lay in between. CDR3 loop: CASSLGSLNEKLFF. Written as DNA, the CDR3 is TGTGCCAGCAGCCTCGGTAGCCTTAATGAAAAACTGTTTTTT.

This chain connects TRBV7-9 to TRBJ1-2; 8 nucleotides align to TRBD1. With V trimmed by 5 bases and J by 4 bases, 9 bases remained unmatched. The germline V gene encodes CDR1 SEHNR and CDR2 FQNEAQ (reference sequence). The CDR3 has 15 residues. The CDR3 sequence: CASSQGAGAPYGYTF. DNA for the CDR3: TGTGCCAGCAGCCAGGGGGCAGGGGCCCCCTATGGCTACACCTTC. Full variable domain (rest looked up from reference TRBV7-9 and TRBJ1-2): DTGVSQNPRHKITKRGQNVTFRCDPISEHNRLYWYRQTLGQGPEFLTYFQNEAQLEKSRLLSDRFSAERPKGSFSTLEIQRTEQGDSAMYLCASSQGAGAPYGYTFGSGTRLTVV.

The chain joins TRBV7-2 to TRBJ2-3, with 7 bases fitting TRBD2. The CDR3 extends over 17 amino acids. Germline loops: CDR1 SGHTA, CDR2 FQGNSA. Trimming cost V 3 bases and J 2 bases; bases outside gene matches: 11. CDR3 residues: CASSFNGAGLTTDTQYF. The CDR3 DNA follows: TGTGCCAGCAGCTTTAATGGGGCGGGACTAACCACAGATACGCAGTATTTT.

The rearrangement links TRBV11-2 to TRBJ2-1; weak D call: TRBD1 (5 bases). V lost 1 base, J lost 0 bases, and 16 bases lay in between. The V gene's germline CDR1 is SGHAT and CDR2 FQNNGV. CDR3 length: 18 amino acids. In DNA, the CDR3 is TGTGCCAGCAGCTTAGCGGTCTCAGGGAAAAGCTCCTACAATGAGCAGTTCTTC. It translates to CASSLAVSGKSSYNEQFF.